Presented here are 25 T cell receptor beta chains from one specimen sequenced in a study of cytomegalovirus exposure and HLA in healthy donors (dated by TCRdb to about 2017). The library was built by means of the immunoSEQ multiplex PCR assay. As stored in TCRdb, this immuneACCESS dataset retains in-frame rearrangements with V and J assigned. A fraction of the clones does not appear; measured against another copy, unresolved V genes explain less than half of the discrepancy, and the remainder lacks a known reason. The sample data list some 74,000 clones, and 93% of these were observed just once. Approximately 4% of the sample is held by the ten biggest clonotypes. Sample: PBMCs. These receptors were taken from a woman between 25 and 40 years old in good health and CMV-seronegative.

V and J are TRBV10-3 and TRBJ2-5, with TRBD1 identical over 8 bases. Germline V lookup: CDR1 ENHRY, CDR2 SYGVKD. The length of the CDR3 is 15 residues. V lost 0 bases and J lost 2; bases outside the gene matches: 2. The CDR3, as DNA: TGTGCCATCAGTGAGTCCCGACAGGGGCAAGAGACCCAGTACTTC. It translates to CAISESRQGQETQYF.

This clone was detected only a few times. The V call is TRBV28, the J call TRBJ2-1; D possibly corresponds to TRBD1 (6 bases). The V and J ends lost 1 base and 10 bases respectively, with 11 bases between them. Germline V gene sequence: CDR1 MDHEN, CDR2 SYDVKM. The CDR3 sequence is 13 residues long. Here the CDR3 DNA reads TGTGCCAGCAGTTTATACCTACAGGGAGAGCAGTTCTTC. Translation: CASSLYLQGEQFF.

The genes are TRBV19 and TRBJ2-4; TRBD1 might be the D (5 bases). CDR1 is LNHDA and CDR2 is SQIVND in the germline V gene (reference sequence). The CDR3 length is 14 residues. The ends were cut back, 4 bases at V and 2 bases at J, with 9 bases in the middle. CDR3 coding DNA: TGTGCCAGTAGTACCCAGGGTACCAAAAACATTCAGTACTTC. Translation gives CASSTQGTKNIQYF.

This chain links TRBV25-1 with TRBJ2-1; weak D call: TRBD1 (6 bases). Deletions cut 4 bases from V and 2 bases from J, with 15 bases between. The CDR3 contains 16 residues. Germline-derived CDR1 and CDR2 are MGHDK and SYGVNS. CDR3 amino acids: CASSVDQGSAYNEQFF. The CDR3 nucleotides are TGTGCCAGCAGTGTAGATCAGGGGTCTGCCTACAATGAGCAGTTCTTC.

This chain joins TRBV7-8 and TRBJ1-3, with D unclear. In germline, CDR1 is SGHVS, CDR2 FQNEAQ. The CDR3 spans 15 residues. Trimming took 1 base from V and 4 from J, leaving 11 bases between them. The CDR3: CASSLVPGLGNTIYF. In DNA form, the CDR3 reads TGTGCCAGCAGCTTAGTTCCGGGTCTCGGAAACACCATATATTTT. Complete variable domain (other parts from reference TRBV7-8 and TRBJ1-3): GAGVSQSPRYKVAKRGQDVALRCDPISGHVSLFWYQQALGQGPEFLTYFQNEAQLDKSGLPSDRFFAERPEGSVSTLKIQRTQQEDSAVYLCASSLVPGLGNTIYFGEGSWLTVV.

The rearrangement uses TRBV30 and TRBJ2-3; D is possibly TRBD2 (6 bases). This CDR3 is 14 amino acids long. Germline V gene sequence: CDR1 GTSNPN, CDR2 SVGIG (reference sequence). The V end was cut by 0 bases, the J end by 2 bases, with 9 bases between. The CDR3 loop reads CAWSVSGLTDTQYF. CDR3 in DNA: TGTGCCTGGAGTGTAAGCGGGCTCACAGATACGCAGTATTTT.

The J gene is TRBJ1-1, the V gene TRBV7-3; 12 nucleotides align to TRBD1. The CDR3 spans 17 residues. CDR1 SGHTA and CDR2 FQGTGA come from the germline V gene. V lost 2 bases, J lost 0 bases, and 4 bases stayed unmatched. The CDR3 coding sequence is TGTGCCAGCAGCTTACGCGGGACAGGGGGCTTGAACACTGAAGCTTTCTTT. Its protein is CASSLRGTGGLNTEAFF.

The chain links TRBV12-5 to TRBJ1-1; TRBD1 matches at 7 bases. The V and J ends lost 6 bases and 2 bases, in that order; junction bases with no gene match: 6. This CDR3 region has 14 residues. Looked up from germline, CDR1 is LGHNT and CDR2 is FRNRAP. CDR3 loop: CASGVGTVNTEAFF. The CDR3 DNA reads as TGTGCTAGTGGGGTCGGGACAGTCAACACTGAAGCTTTCTTT.

This chain uses TRBV7-3 with TRBJ1-6; 9 nucleotides agree with TRBD1. The ends lost 5 bases at V and 10 bases at J; junction bases unmatched: 6. CDR3 length: 14 residues. CDR1 SGHTA and CDR2 FQGTGA come from the germline V gene. The CDR3 bases are TGTGCCAGCAGCCCAGGGACAGGGAGATCACCCCTCCACTTT. Protein product: CASSPGTGRSPLHF.

The chain joins TRBV7-9 to TRBJ2-3; 7 nucleotides match TRBD2. This CDR3 has 14 amino acids. CDR1 and CDR2 (germline): SEHNR, FQNEAQ (reference sequence). Unmatched junction bases numbered 8, after V lost 8 bases and J lost 3 bases. The CDR3 region is CASGRELRTDTQYF. CDR3 nucleotide sequence: TGTGCCAGCGGGCGGGAGCTTCGTACAGATACGCAGTATTTT. Variable domain in full (rest from reference TRBV7-9 and TRBJ2-3): DTGVSQNPRHKITKRGQNVTFRCDPISEHNRLYWYRQTLGQGPEFLTYFQNEAQLEKSRLLSDRFSAERPKGSFSTLEIQRTEQGDSAMYLCASGRELRTDTQYFGPGTRLTVL.

CDR3 coding DNA: TGTGCCAGCAGTTCCCCTGGACAGGCAACCTACGAGCAGTACTTC. Translated: CASSSPGQATYEQYF. The chain couples TRBV28 to TRBJ2-7, with 7 bases fitting TRBD1. Germline CDR1 is MDHEN and CDR2 is SYDVKM. The V gene end was trimmed by 4 bases and the J gene end by 2 bases; junction bases not matched to a gene: 8. The CDR3 is made up of 15 amino acids.

V is TRBV28 and J is TRBJ1-2, with 7 bases lining up with TRBD1. This CDR3 contains 14 residues. CDR1 MDHEN and CDR2 SYDVKM come from the germline V gene. Trimming cost V 5 bases and J 4 bases; bases outside gene matches: 7. For the CDR3, the DNA is TGTGCCAGCAGTGGAAACAGGGGACGCTATGGCTACACCTTC. It is translated as CASSGNRGRYGYTF.

This rearrangement joins TRBV7-9 to TRBJ2-1; D is unclear. The V gene's germline CDR1 is SEHNR and CDR2 FQNEAQ (reference sequence). V was clipped by 7 bases and J by 0 bases, with 10 bases between them. This CDR3 is 14 amino acids long. CDR3 loop: CASKTRSSYNEQFF. DNA of the CDR3: TGTGCCAGCAAAACTCGGAGCTCCTACAATGAGCAGTTCTTC.

The chain recombines TRBV7-9 with TRBJ1-2; 11 nucleotides line up with TRBD1. V shed 5 bases and J 5 bases; nucleotides not matched to a gene: 7. CDR3 length equals 15 residues. Germline CDR1 is SEHNR and CDR2 is FQNEAQ (reference sequence). The CDR3 bases are TGTGCCAGCAGCCCGGGGACAGGGGGAAAGTATGGCTACACCTTC. Its protein product is CASSPGTGGKYGYTF.

The chain couples TRBV4-1 to TRBJ2-7; the match to TRBD2 covers 9 bases. The CDR3 consists of 17 residues. The germline CDR1 and CDR2 sequences are MGHRA and YSYEKL. The J segment lost 6 bases and the V segment lost 1 base, leaving 13 bases of the junction unmatched. In DNA, the CDR3 is TGCGCCAGCAGCCAAGTGTCCGCGGGACTAGCCTCGCCCGAGCAGTACTTC. Protein sequence: CASSQVSAGLASPEQYF.

V and J are TRBV5-4 and TRBJ1-6; 8 bases match TRBD1. This CDR3 is built from 16 residues. V was clipped by 1 base and J by 6 bases; unmatched bases: 6. Germline values: CDR1 SGHNT, CDR2 YYREEE (reference sequence). CDR3 sequence (DNA): TGTGCCAGCAGCTTGTCACAGACAGGGGCTAATTCACCCCTCCACTTT. As protein: CASSLSQTGANSPLHF. The variable domain in full, completed from reference TRBV5-4 and TRBJ1-6, reads ETGVTQSPTHLIKTRGQQVTLRCSSQSGHNTVSWYQQALGQGPQFIFQYYREEENGRGNFPPRFSGLQFPNYSSELNVNALELDDSALYLCASSLSQTGANSPLHFGNGTRLTVT.

V gene TRBV6-5 combines with J gene TRBJ2-1; 7 positions match TRBD2. The V segment lost 6 bases and the J segment 14 bases; nucleotides outside the gene matches: 16. Looked up from germline, CDR1 is MNHEY and CDR2 is SVGAGI. CDR3 size: 14 residues. The CDR3 nucleotides are TGTGCCAGCAGCGAACATGGGGGGGTAAGGTGGAAGTTCTTC. Translation gives CASSEHGGVRWKFF.

The DNA for the CDR3 is TGTGCCAGCAGCTTAGCGGGGGCAGGCACTGAAGCTTTCTTT. Translating it yields CASSLAGAGTEAFF. The chain links TRBV7-3 to TRBJ1-1; maybe TRBD1 (6 bases). The germline V and J ends were trimmed by 2 bases and 4 bases, with 11 bases remaining between them. Germline V gene lookup returns CDR1 SGHTA and CDR2 FQGTGA. The CDR3 contains 14 residues.

The chain couples TRBV4-1 to TRBJ1-2; 9 nucleotides align to TRBD1. The V segment lost 4 bases and the J segment 2 bases; nucleotides outside the gene matches: 8. CDR3 length: 16 residues. From germline, CDR1 is MGHRA and CDR2 YSYEKL. CDR3 in DNA: TGCGCCAGCAGCCCTACCGGACAGGGGCGAAACTATGGCTACACCTTC. This encodes CASSPTGQGRNYGYTF.

This chain links TRBV6-1 with TRBJ2-7; perhaps TRBD1 as D (5 bases). This CDR3 comprises 12 residues. Trimming cost V 10 bases and J 1 base, with 11 bases left between them. Per germline, CDR1 MNHNS and CDR2 SASEGT. In DNA, the CDR3 is TGTGCCATCCAGGGTTCATCCTACGAGCAGTACTTC. This encodes CAIQGSSYEQYF.

The chain joins TRBV5-1 to TRBJ2-7, with TRBD2 identical over 8 bases. V dropped 4 bases and J dropped 2; count of bases not matched to a gene: 5. The germline CDR1 and CDR2 sequences are SGHRS and YFSETQ. The CDR3 has 14 amino acids. The CDR3 sequence: CASSRGGSTYEQYF. The DNA for the CDR3 is TGCGCCAGCAGCCGCGGGGGGTCGACCTACGAGCAGTACTTC.

The gene calls are TRBV7-2 and TRBJ2-3, with D possibly matching TRBD2 (6 bases). The CDR3 spans 17 residues. The V end lost 5 bases, the J end lost 0 bases, and 18 bases lay between the germline ends. Germline CDR1 SGHTA, CDR2 FQGNSA. The CDR3 sequence is CASSRGGGRSSTDTQYF. The CDR3 coding sequence is TGTGCCAGCAGCCGAGGTGGGGGGAGATCTAGCACAGATACGCAGTATTTT.

The rearrangement links TRBV19 to TRBJ2-5; a weak D match, TRBD1 (6 bases). This CDR3 has 14 residues. Trimming left V 5 bases short and J 0 bases short, with 10 bases between. Germline V gene lookup returns CDR1 LNHDA and CDR2 SQIVND (reference sequence). In DNA form, the CDR3 reads TGTGCCAGTAGTCTGTGGACAGACCAAGAGACCCAGTACTTC. It codes for CASSLWTDQETQYF.

This rearrangement joins TRBV19 to TRBJ1-5, with 8 bases lining up with TRBD1. From germline, CDR1 is LNHDA and CDR2 SQIVND (reference sequence). J lost 3 bases, V lost 6 bases, and 7 bases had no gene match. The length of the CDR3 is 15 residues. This CDR3 is CASSRTGGVNQPQHF. The CDR3 DNA sequence: TGTGCCAGTAGCCGCACAGGGGGTGTCAATCAGCCCCAGCATTTT.

CDR3 residues: CASSVGLAGGEQYF. CDR3 bases: TGTGCCAGCAGCGTCGGACTAGCAGGTGGCGAGCAGTACTTC. The chain combines TRBV5-4 with TRBJ2-7, with 8 positions matching TRBD2. CDR3 length equals 14 residues. J was trimmed by 6 bases and V by 4 bases; bases with no gene match: 9. Germline CDR1 is SGHNT and CDR2 is YYREEE (reference sequence).